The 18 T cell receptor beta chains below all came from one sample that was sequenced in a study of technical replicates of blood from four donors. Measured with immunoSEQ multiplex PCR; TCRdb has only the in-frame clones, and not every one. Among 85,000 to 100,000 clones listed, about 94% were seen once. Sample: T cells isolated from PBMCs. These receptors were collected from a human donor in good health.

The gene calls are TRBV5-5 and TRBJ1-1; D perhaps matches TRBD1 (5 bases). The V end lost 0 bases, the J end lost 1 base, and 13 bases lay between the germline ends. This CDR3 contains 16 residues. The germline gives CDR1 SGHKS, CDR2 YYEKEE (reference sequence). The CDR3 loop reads CASSLGPGLSNTEAFF. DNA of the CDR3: TGTGCCAGCAGCTTGGGGCCGGGACTCTCGAACACTGAAGCTTTCTTT.

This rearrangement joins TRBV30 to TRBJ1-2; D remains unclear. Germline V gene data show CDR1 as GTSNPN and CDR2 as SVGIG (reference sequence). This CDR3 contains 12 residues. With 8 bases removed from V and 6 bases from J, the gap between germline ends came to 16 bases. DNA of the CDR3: TGTGCCAGCCTTGGGGTCGGGGATGGCTACACCTTC. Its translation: CASLGVGDGYTF.

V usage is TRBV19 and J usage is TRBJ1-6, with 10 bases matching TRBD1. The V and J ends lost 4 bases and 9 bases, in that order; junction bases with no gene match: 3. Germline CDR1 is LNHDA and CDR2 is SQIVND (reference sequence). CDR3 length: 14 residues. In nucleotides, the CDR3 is TGTGCCAGTAGTAGGGGACAGGGGACTTCACCCCTCCACTTT. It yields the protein CASSRGQGTSPLHF.

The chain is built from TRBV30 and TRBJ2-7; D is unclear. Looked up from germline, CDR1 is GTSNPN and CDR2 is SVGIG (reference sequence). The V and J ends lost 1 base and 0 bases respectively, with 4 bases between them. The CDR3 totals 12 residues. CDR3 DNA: TGTGCCTGGAGTGAGAGCTCCTACGAGCAGTACTTC. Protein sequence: CAWSESSYEQYF.

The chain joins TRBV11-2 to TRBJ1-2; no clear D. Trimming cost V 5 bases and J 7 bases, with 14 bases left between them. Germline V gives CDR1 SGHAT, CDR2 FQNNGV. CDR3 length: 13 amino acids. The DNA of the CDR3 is TGTGCCAGCAGCCCCGCAACCTTTAGTGGCTACACCTTC. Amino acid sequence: CASSPATFSGYTF.

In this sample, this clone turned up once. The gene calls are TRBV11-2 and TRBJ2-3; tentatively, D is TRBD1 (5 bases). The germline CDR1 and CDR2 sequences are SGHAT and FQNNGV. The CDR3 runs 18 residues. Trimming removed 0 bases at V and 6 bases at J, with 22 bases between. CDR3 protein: CASSLDLLGVATRDTQYF. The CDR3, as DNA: TGTGCCAGCAGCTTAGATTTGTTAGGGGTTGCTACCAGGGATACGCAGTATTTT.

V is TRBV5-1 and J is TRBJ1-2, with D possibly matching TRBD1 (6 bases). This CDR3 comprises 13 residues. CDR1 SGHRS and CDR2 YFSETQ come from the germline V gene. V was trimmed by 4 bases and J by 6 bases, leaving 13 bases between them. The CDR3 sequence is CASSVQGRNGYTF. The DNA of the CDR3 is TGCGCCAGCAGCGTACAGGGCCGGAATGGCTACACCTTC.

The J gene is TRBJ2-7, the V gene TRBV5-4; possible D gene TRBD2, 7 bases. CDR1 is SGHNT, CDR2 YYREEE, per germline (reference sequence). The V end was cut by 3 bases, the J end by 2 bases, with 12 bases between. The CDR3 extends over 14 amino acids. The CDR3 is CASSSGEGAYEQYF. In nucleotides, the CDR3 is TGTGCCAGCAGCTCTGGGGAGGGGGCCTACGAGCAGTACTTC.

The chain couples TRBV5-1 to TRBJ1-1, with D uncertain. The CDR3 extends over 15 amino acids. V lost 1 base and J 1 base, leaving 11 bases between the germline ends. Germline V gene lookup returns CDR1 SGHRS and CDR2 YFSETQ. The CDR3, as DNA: TGCGCCAGCAGCTTGTTTGGCAGAACGAACACTGAAGCTTTCTTT. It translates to CASSLFGRTNTEAFF.

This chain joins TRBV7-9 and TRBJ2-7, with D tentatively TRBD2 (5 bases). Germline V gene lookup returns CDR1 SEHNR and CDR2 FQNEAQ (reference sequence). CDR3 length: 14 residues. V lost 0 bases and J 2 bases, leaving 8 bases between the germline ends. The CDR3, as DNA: TGTGCCAGCAGCTTAGCGCAACTAGCCTACGAGCAGTACTTC. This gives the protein CASSLAQLAYEQYF. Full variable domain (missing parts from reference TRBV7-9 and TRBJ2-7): DTGVSQNPRHKITKRGQNVTFRCDPISEHNRLYWYRQTLGQGPEFLTYFQNEAQLEKSRLLSDRFSAERPKGSFSTLEIQRTEQGDSAMYLCASSLAQLAYEQYFGPGTRLTVT.

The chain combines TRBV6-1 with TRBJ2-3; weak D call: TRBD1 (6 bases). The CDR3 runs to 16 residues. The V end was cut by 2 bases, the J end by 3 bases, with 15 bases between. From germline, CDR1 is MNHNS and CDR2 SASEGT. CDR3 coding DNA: TGTGCCAGCAGTGAATGGTGGGGGCAGGCGACAGATACGCAGTATTTT. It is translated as CASSEWWGQATDTQYF.

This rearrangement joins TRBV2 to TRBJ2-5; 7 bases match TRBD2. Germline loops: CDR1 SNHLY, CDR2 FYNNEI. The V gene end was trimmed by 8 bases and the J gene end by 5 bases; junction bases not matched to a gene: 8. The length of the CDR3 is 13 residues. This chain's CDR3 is CASRLRGGETQYF. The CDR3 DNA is TGTGCCAGCCGTCTACGGGGAGGGGAGACCCAGTACTTC.

The CDR3 sequence: CASSLGRMDYEQYF. CDR3 sequence (DNA): TGTGCCAGCAGCTTGGGCAGGATGGACTACGAGCAGTACTTC. The chain uses TRBV5-4 and TRBJ2-7, with D unclear. The length of the CDR3 is 14 residues. With 0 bases removed from V and 3 bases from J, the gap between germline ends came to 10 bases. Looked up from germline, CDR1 is SGHNT and CDR2 is YYREEE (reference sequence).

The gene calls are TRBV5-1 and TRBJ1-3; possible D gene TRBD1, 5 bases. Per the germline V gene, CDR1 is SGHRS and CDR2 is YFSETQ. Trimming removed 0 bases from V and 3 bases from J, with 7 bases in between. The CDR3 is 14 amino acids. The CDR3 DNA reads TGCGCCAGCAGCTTGGGGACATATGGAAACACCATATATTTT. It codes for CASSLGTYGNTIYF. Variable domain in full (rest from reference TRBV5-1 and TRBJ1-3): KAGVTQTPRYLIKTRGQQVTLSCSPISGHRSVSWYQQTPGQGLQFLFEYFSETQRNKGNFPGRFSGRQFSNSRSEMNVSTLELGDSALYLCASSLGTYGNTIYFGEGSWLTVV.

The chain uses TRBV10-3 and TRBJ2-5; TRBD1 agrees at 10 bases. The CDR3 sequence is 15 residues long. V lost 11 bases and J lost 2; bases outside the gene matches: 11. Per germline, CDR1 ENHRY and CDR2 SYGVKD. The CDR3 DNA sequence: TGTGCCTCACGAGGGGGGGACAGGGGACAAGAGACCCAGTACTTC. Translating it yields CASRGGDRGQETQYF.

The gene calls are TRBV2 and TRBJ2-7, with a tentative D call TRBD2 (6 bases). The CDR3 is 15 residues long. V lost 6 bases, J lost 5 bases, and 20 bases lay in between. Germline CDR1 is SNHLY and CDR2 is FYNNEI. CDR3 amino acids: CASSRYRLGNDEQYF. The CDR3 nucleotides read TGTGCCAGCAGCCGCTATCGACTAGGTAACGACGAGCAGTACTTC.

CDR3 nucleotides: TGCAGTGCTAGGGTGGGCCACGAGCAGTACTTC. Its translation is CSARVGHEQYF. The chain joins TRBV20-1 to TRBJ2-7; D gene uncertain. V was shortened by 3 bases and J by 5 bases, with 8 bases between the two germline ends. Germline loops: CDR1 DFQATT, CDR2 SNEGSKA (reference sequence). The CDR3 covers 11 residues.

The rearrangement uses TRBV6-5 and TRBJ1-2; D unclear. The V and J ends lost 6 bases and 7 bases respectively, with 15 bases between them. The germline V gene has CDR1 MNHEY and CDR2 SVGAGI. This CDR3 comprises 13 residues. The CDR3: CASSQTQVGGYTF. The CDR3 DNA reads TGTGCCAGCAGCCAAACTCAGGTCGGTGGCTACACCTTC.